The rows below give T cell receptor beta chains drawn from one sample of a study of blood T cell repertoires in COVID-19. Clones were read by immunoSEQ multiplex PCR, and TCRdb kept only the in-frame ones, dropping some. The sample includes about 69,000 clones, around 86% of them seen just once. The sequenced material came from peripheral blood. The receptors stem from a man aged 40-49 years with COVID-19, enrolled during active disease. Both conserved end residues are part of each CDR3. D genes are given only for firm matches. Where a row states a size, it is once, few, many or the class of an expanded clone; other rows omit it.

V,size,J,D,DNA,CDR3
TRBV10-3,-,TRBJ1-1,TRBD1,TGTGCCATCAGTGACGGGACAGGGGAGTACACTGAAGCTTTCTTT,CAISDGTGEYTEAFF
TRBV9,-,TRBJ2-1,-,TGTGCCAGCAGCGTAAGAACTAGTTGGCCCGATGAGCAGTTCTTC,CASSVRTSWPDEQFF
TRBV18,-,TRBJ1-4,TRBD1,TGTGCCAGCTCACTCCGACAGGGGGTGGATAAACTGTTTTTT,CASSLRQGVDKLFF
TRBV12-3/TRBV12-4,-,TRBJ2-1,TRBD2,TGTGCCAGCAGAACTAGCGGGGTTGACGAGCAGTTCTTC,CASRTSGVDEQFF
TRBV30,-,TRBJ2-3,-,TGTGCCTCCTCAGGGGTAGGCACAGATACGCAGTATTTT,CASSGVGTDTQYF
TRBV24-1,-,TRBJ1-2,TRBD1,TGTGCCACCAGGGAAGCGGGCAGGGGGGACTATGGCTACACCTTC,CATREAGRGDYGYTF
TRBV12-3/TRBV12-4,few,TRBJ2-2,-,TGTGCCAGCAGTCGGACAAGTACCGGGGAGCTGTTTTTT,CASSRTSTGELFF
TRBV2,-,TRBJ2-3,TRBD1,TGTGCCAGCAAGTCACAGGGGGCGGCAGATACGCAGTATTTT,CASKSQGAADTQYF
TRBV27,-,TRBJ2-7,TRBD1,TGTGCCAGCAGTTTATGGACGGGGACAGGGGGAGACGAGCAGTACTTC,CASSLWTGTGGDEQYF
TRBV30,-,TRBJ2-4,-,TGTGCCTGGACCAGCTCACATCGGGACATTCAGTACTTC,CAWTSSHRDIQYF
TRBV5-1,-,TRBJ2-7,TRBD1,TGCGCCAGCAGCCGGGACAGTTTGAGCGAGCAGTACTTC,CASSRDSLSEQYF
TRBV3-1/TRBV3-2,-,TRBJ1-1,-,TGTGCCAGCAGCCAAGATCAACCTGGCAAAGCTTTCTTT,CASSQDQPGKAFF
TRBV6-2/TRBV6-3,-,TRBJ2-5,TRBD1,TGTGCCAGCAGTTACCTGGGGACAGTACAAGAGACCCAGTACTTC,CASSYLGTVQETQYF
TRBV5-1,-,TRBJ2-7,TRBD1,TGCGCCAGCAGCTTGCAATCGGACAGGGCCGACGAGCAGTACTTC,CASSLQSDRADEQYF
TRBV5-1,-,TRBJ1-5,TRBD1,TGCGCCAGCAGCTTGGATGGACAGGGGGGCTATCAGCCCCAGCATTTT,CASSLDGQGGYQPQHF
TRBV10-2,once,TRBJ2-7,TRBD1,TGCGCCAGCAGTAGGGGGCCCCCTTTTGACGAGCAGTACTTC,CASSRGPPFDEQYF
TRBV30,-,TRBJ1-1,-,TGTGCCTGGAGACGGACACCGAACACTGAAGCTTTCTTT,CAWRRTPNTEAFF
TRBV19,-,TRBJ2-7,TRBD1,TGTGCCAGTTCTGCGGGACAGGGATCCTACGAGCAGTACTTC,CASSAGQGSYEQYF
TRBV6-5,-,TRBJ1-2,TRBD1,TGTGCCAGCAGCCTCGACAGGGTCCAGGGTGGCTACACCTTC,CASSLDRVQGGYTF
TRBV29-1,-,TRBJ2-5,TRBD1,TGCAGCTCACATAAGGGTTCGGCAGGGGGAAGTGGAGAGACCCAGTACTTC,CSSHKGSAGGSGETQYF
TRBV2,-,TRBJ2-3,TRBD2,TGTGCCAGCAGTGAAGGCCGACTAGCGGCTTTTTACCTTCGCACAGATACGCAGTATTTT,CASSEGRLAAFYLRTDTQYF
TRBV15,once,TRBJ1-6,-,TGTGCCACCAGCGTCCCCCCGTCGCCCCTCCACTTT,CATSVPPSPLHF
TRBV5-4,few,TRBJ1-3,-,TGTGCCAGCAGCTTGGGTTCTGGGCGCCACGGTGGAAACACCATATATTTT,CASSLGSGRHGGNTIYF
TRBV2,-,TRBJ1-3,-,TGTGCCAGCAGTGGGGAGGGCGGAAACACCATATATTTT,CASSGEGGNTIYF
TRBV7-2,-,TRBJ1-2,TRBD1,TGTGCCAGCAGCTTAGGGGCAGGGGGTTATGGCTACACCTTC,CASSLGAGGYGYTF
TRBV2,-,TRBJ2-2,-,TGTGCCAGCAGTGAGATGGGGGCGCGGGACACCGGGGAGCTGTTTTTT,CASSEMGARDTGELFF
TRBV19,-,TRBJ2-4,TRBD1,TGTGCCAGTAGTCCGTCGGGACAGATAGTAGCCAAAAACATTCAGTACTTC,CASSPSGQIVAKNIQYF
TRBV7-2,-,TRBJ1-5,TRBD1,TGTGCCAGCAGCCCCTTAGTAGGACAGGGGGATCAGCCCCAGCATTTT,CASSPLVGQGDQPQHF
TRBV6-4,-,TRBJ1-6,TRBD1,TGTGCCAGCAGTGACCGGACAGGGGAGAATTCACCCCTCCACTTT,CASSDRTGENSPLHF
TRBV6-8,few,TRBJ1-6,TRBD1,TGTGCCAGCAGTTACCGCGACAGGGGGCGCCCCTATAATTCACCCCTCCACTTT,CASSYRDRGRPYNSPLHF
TRBV5-1,-,TRBJ2-3,TRBD1,TGCGCCAGCAGCTCAGGGGGCCGCACAGATACGCAGTATTTT,CASSSGGRTDTQYF
TRBV2,-,TRBJ1-2,-,TGTGCCAGCGCCGGACAGCCTACTAACTATGGCTACACCTTC,CASAGQPTNYGYTF
TRBV10-1,few,TRBJ1-5,-,TGCGCCAGCAGCGAAAACAGCCGGCCCCAGCATTTT,CASSENSRPQHF
TRBV3-1/TRBV3-2,-,TRBJ1-2,-,TGTGCCAGCAGCCAAGAGGGGCTTAGCTATGGCTACACCTTC,CASSQEGLSYGYTF
TRBV5-6,-,TRBJ2-6,-,TGTGCCAGCAGTTTGGCTCTAGGGGCCTCTGGGGCCAACGTCCTGACTTTC,CASSLALGASGANVLTF
TRBV19,-,TRBJ1-2,-,TGTGCCAGTAGTATGGGGGGGCAGACCTATGGCTACACCTTC,CASSMGGQTYGYTF
TRBV18,-,TRBJ1-1,-,TGTGCCAGCTCCCGGGGGACGAACGGTGAAGCTTTCTTT,CASSRGTNGEAFF
TRBV3-1/TRBV3-2,few,TRBJ1-6,-,TGTGCCAGCAGCCACGGCGGAGACGGGGAGAATTCACCCCTCCACTTT,CASSHGGDGENSPLHF
TRBV30,-,TRBJ2-3,-,TGTGCCTGGAGTGTAGGGGGGGGAGGGACAGATACGCAGTATTTT,CAWSVGGGGTDTQYF
TRBV6-1,-,TRBJ2-3,-,TGTGCCAGCAGTGAATGGGGGCGAATCGGAGATACGCAGTATTTT,CASSEWGRIGDTQYF
TRBV21-1,-,TRBJ1-4,-,TGTGCCAGCAGCAAAGTGGGGTTCAGGGCTCGGGCGAATGAAAAACTGTTTTTT,CASSKVGFRARANEKLFF
TRBV5-1,once,TRBJ2-6,TRBD2,TGCGCCAGCAGCCCGGGGGGAACTGGGGCCAACGTCCTGACTTTC,CASSPGGTGANVLTF
TRBV5-6,-,TRBJ1-2,-,TGTGCCAGCAGCTTGGAGTCAAGGGGGATGGGAGGCTACACCTTC,CASSLESRGMGGYTF
TRBV3-1/TRBV3-2,-,TRBJ2-7,TRBD2,TGTGCCAGCAGCTCCGGACTAGCGGGGGGCTACTCATCCTACGAGCAGTACTTC,CASSSGLAGGYSSYEQYF
TRBV6-4,few,TRBJ1-5,TRBD1,TGTGCCAGCAGTGACCGGGACAGTCACAATCAGCCCCAGCATTTT,CASSDRDSHNQPQHF
TRBV9,once,TRBJ2-6,-,TGTGCCAGCAGGGCTGGGCAGGCCTCCTCTGGGGCCAACGTCCTGACTTTC,CASRAGQASSGANVLTF
TRBV5-6,-,TRBJ2-4,TRBD1,TGTGCCAGCAGCCTCGCCATCCTCAGGGGGTCGGAAAACATTCAGTACTTC,CASSLAILRGSENIQYF
TRBV5-1,-,TRBJ1-2,-,TGCGCCAGCAGCTTGGCTGTGGACGGGAATGGCTACACCTTC,CASSLAVDGNGYTF